This T cell receptor beta chain was found in a study of T cells in Graves' hyperthyroidism and ophthalmopathy. Study findings and constraints: Prediction of ophthalmopathy progression came a median roughly 7.1 months pre-onset.

This clonotype was observed many times. What it binds is unknown. Fresh 10 ml peripheral blood yielded PBMCs. There were TCR beta CDR3 regions amplified from RNA transcripts. First-round RT-PCR of the TCR CDR3 relied on the HTBI primer set. TCRdb analysed the multiplex PCR reads with MiXCR anew, one entry per CDR3 protein. The top ten hold 10% to 13% of the sample, which has hundreds of thousands of distinct CDR3 sequences, about 15% seen once. CDR1 and CDR2 (germline): SGHTA, FQGTGA. Trimming left V 2 bases short and J 7 bases short, with 9 bases between. This CDR3 is 13 amino acids long. Sequencing input: blood. This sequence originates from a woman younger than 30 with Graves' hyperthyroidism. The chain couples TRBV7-3 to TRBJ2-1, with D unresolved. CDR3: CASSLGEWNEQFF. CDR3 coding DNA: TGTGCCAGCAGCTTAGGCGAATGGAATGAGCAGTTCTTC.